The rows below give T cell receptor beta chains drawn from one sample of a study of cytomegalovirus exposure and HLA in healthy donors. Data came from immunoSEQ multiplex PCR; TCRdb stores just in-frame clones and leaves some out. Among approximately 170,000 clones listed, 68% were seen once. Sequenced: PBMCs. The receptors originated from a woman in her 40s in good health and CMV-seropositive. Both conserved end residues are part of each CDR3. Each record gives: D gene, V gene, J gene, clone size, CDR3 protein, CDR3 DNA. The D gene is left open where the match is weak. Some rows have no size entry. The others give once, few or many, or a class for an expanded clone.

d_call: NA; v_call: TRBV2; j_call: TRBJ1-5; clone_size: NA; cdr3_aa: CASTGQWGNQPQNF; cdr3_nt: TGTGCCAGCACCGGACAGTGGGGCAATCAGCCCCAGAATTTT
d_call: NA; v_call: TRBV15; j_call: TRBJ2-3; clone_size: NA; cdr3_aa: CATSRDRGKRADTQYF; cdr3_nt: TGTGCCACCAGCAGAGATCGCGGGAAGAGAGCAGATACGCAGTATTTT
d_call: TRBD2; v_call: TRBV5-4; j_call: TRBJ2-5; clone_size: NA; cdr3_aa: CASSLMGGSLRETQYF; cdr3_nt: TGTGCCAGCAGCTTGATGGGCGGGAGCTTGCGGGAGACCCAGTACTTC
d_call: TRBD2; v_call: TRBV30; j_call: TRBJ2-7; clone_size: NA; cdr3_aa: CAWSGLATYEQYF; cdr3_nt: TGTGCCTGGAGCGGACTAGCCACCTACGAGCAGTACTTC
d_call: TRBD2; v_call: TRBV28; j_call: TRBJ2-3; clone_size: NA; cdr3_aa: CASSLTVAGGTDTQYF; cdr3_nt: TGTGCCAGCAGCCTTACCGTAGCGGGTGGCACAGATACGCAGTATTTT
d_call: NA; v_call: TRBV19; j_call: TRBJ1-2; clone_size: NA; cdr3_aa: CASSIDGRGTGYTF; cdr3_nt: TGTGCCAGTAGTATAGATGGGAGGGGCACTGGCTACACCTTC
d_call: NA; v_call: TRBV5-4; j_call: TRBJ1-1; clone_size: NA; cdr3_aa: CASSFIGGNTEAFF; cdr3_nt: TGTGCCAGCAGCTTCATAGGGGGGAACACTGAAGCTTTCTTT
d_call: TRBD1; v_call: TRBV5-4; j_call: TRBJ1-1; clone_size: once; cdr3_aa: CASSFIGQGYTEAFF; cdr3_nt: TGTGCCAGCAGCTTCATAGGACAGGGCTATACTGAAGCTTTCTTT
d_call: NA; v_call: TRBV5-6; j_call: TRBJ1-2; clone_size: few; cdr3_aa: CASSPMDTSNYGYTF; cdr3_nt: TGTGCCAGCAGCCCAATGGACACCTCTAACTATGGCTACACCTTC
d_call: NA; v_call: TRBV19; j_call: TRBJ1-1; clone_size: NA; cdr3_aa: CASSMVEYTEAFF; cdr3_nt: TGTGCCAGTAGTATGGTGGAGTACACTGAAGCTTTCTTT
d_call: NA; v_call: TRBV21-1; j_call: TRBJ2-5; clone_size: NA; cdr3_aa: CASFPGGGKETQYF; cdr3_nt: TGTGCCAGCTTCCCGGGGGGGGGTAAGGAGACCCAGTACTTC
d_call: NA; v_call: TRBV9; j_call: TRBJ1-1; clone_size: NA; cdr3_aa: CASSVAGSTEAFF; cdr3_nt: TGTGCCAGCAGCGTAGCTGGGAGCACTGAAGCTTTCTTT
d_call: TRBD1; v_call: TRBV9; j_call: TRBJ1-6; clone_size: once; cdr3_aa: CASSPLTGDEPLHF; cdr3_nt: TGTGCCAGCAGCCCCCTGACAGGGGATGAACCCCTCCACTTT
d_call: TRBD1; v_call: TRBV5-4; j_call: TRBJ1-1; clone_size: NA; cdr3_aa: CASSLGGTGEAFF; cdr3_nt: TGTGCCAGCAGCCTAGGGGGCACTGGTGAAGCTTTCTTT
d_call: NA; v_call: TRBV6-5; j_call: TRBJ2-3; clone_size: NA; cdr3_aa: CASSLSASRALDTQYF; cdr3_nt: TGTGCCAGCAGTTTGTCGGCGAGCAGGGCCCTGGATACGCAGTATTTT
d_call: TRBD2; v_call: TRBV10-3; j_call: TRBJ2-1; clone_size: NA; cdr3_aa: CAIRALAGEMNEQFF; cdr3_nt: TGTGCCATCAGGGCCCTAGCGGGAGAGATGAATGAGCAGTTCTTC
d_call: TRBD1; v_call: TRBV29-1; j_call: TRBJ1-2; clone_size: NA; cdr3_aa: CSVSGDRGPGGYPF; cdr3_nt: TGCAGCGTTAGCGGGGACAGGGGGCCGGGAGGCTACCCCTTC
d_call: NA; v_call: TRBV9; j_call: TRBJ1-2; clone_size: NA; cdr3_aa: CASSPPSAGWRGYTF; cdr3_nt: TGTGCCAGCAGCCCACCTTCGGCAGGGTGGCGCGGCTACACCTTC
d_call: TRBD2; v_call: TRBV27; j_call: TRBJ2-1; clone_size: NA; cdr3_aa: CASIAGSSYNEQFF; cdr3_nt: TGTGCCAGTATAGCGGGGAGCTCCTACAATGAGCAGTTCTTC
d_call: TRBD1; v_call: TRBV5-1; j_call: TRBJ2-7; clone_size: NA; cdr3_aa: CASSSGAGGDEQYF; cdr3_nt: TGCGCCAGCAGCTCGGGGGCAGGGGGCGACGAGCAGTACTTC
d_call: NA; v_call: TRBV19; j_call: TRBJ1-1; clone_size: NA; cdr3_aa: CASTLQGGTEAFF; cdr3_nt: TGTGCCAGTACCCTACAGGGTGGCACTGAAGCTTTCTTT
d_call: NA; v_call: TRBV27; j_call: TRBJ2-7; clone_size: NA; cdr3_aa: CASSLTAGGTHEQYF; cdr3_nt: TGTGCCAGCAGCCTAACGGCTGGGGGGACTCACGAGCAGTACTTC
d_call: NA; v_call: TRBV27; j_call: TRBJ1-5; clone_size: NA; cdr3_aa: CASSLSNPGPNQPQHF; cdr3_nt: TGTGCCAGCAGTTTATCGAACCCAGGGCCCAATCAGCCCCAGCATTTT
d_call: NA; v_call: TRBV7-2; j_call: TRBJ1-1; clone_size: once; cdr3_aa: CASSLWTGITEAFF; cdr3_nt: TGTGCCAGCAGCCTCTGGACGGGGATCACTGAAGCTTTCTTT
d_call: NA; v_call: TRBV18; j_call: TRBJ1-5; clone_size: NA; cdr3_aa: CASSPEVGGSYQPQHF; cdr3_nt: TGTGCCAGCTCACCAGAGGTTGGTGGCAGTTATCAGCCCCAGCATTTT
d_call: TRBD2; v_call: TRBV7-2; j_call: TRBJ2-5; clone_size: NA; cdr3_aa: CASSLGLAGGQETQYF; cdr3_nt: TGTGCCAGCAGCTTAGGATTAGCGGGGGGGCAGGAGACCCAGTACTTC
d_call: NA; v_call: TRBV6-1; j_call: TRBJ1-4; clone_size: few; cdr3_aa: CASTEAGADEKLFF; cdr3_nt: TGTGCCAGCACTGAAGCAGGGGCCGATGAAAAACTGTTTTTT
d_call: TRBD2; v_call: TRBV19; j_call: TRBJ2-3; clone_size: NA; cdr3_aa: CASSPLAGVRSDTQYF; cdr3_nt: TGTGCCAGTAGCCCCCTAGCGGGAGTGCGCTCAGATACGCAGTATTTT
d_call: TRBD2; v_call: TRBV6-1; j_call: TRBJ2-7; clone_size: once; cdr3_aa: CASSDLAGRLYEQYF; cdr3_nt: TGTGCCAGCAGTGACTTAGCGGGAAGACTCTACGAGCAGTACTTC
d_call: TRBD2; v_call: TRBV18; j_call: TRBJ2-1; clone_size: NA; cdr3_aa: CASSPRTGGNEQFF; cdr3_nt: TGTGCCAGCTCACCAAGGACGGGGGGCAATGAGCAGTTCTTC
d_call: NA; v_call: TRBV7-8; j_call: TRBJ2-3; clone_size: NA; cdr3_aa: CASSLYLALSTDTQYF; cdr3_nt: TGTGCCAGCAGCTTATACCTAGCGTTGAGCACAGATACGCAGTATTTT
d_call: TRBD2; v_call: TRBV19; j_call: TRBJ2-3; clone_size: NA; cdr3_aa: CASSIAWRGGSDTQYF; cdr3_nt: TGTGCCAGTAGTATAGCCTGGCGGGGGGGCTCAGATACGCAGTATTTT
d_call: NA; v_call: TRBV2; j_call: TRBJ1-4; clone_size: NA; cdr3_aa: CASSGQATNEKLFF; cdr3_nt: TGTGCCAGCAGTGGTCAGGCAACTAATGAAAAACTGTTTTTT
d_call: NA; v_call: TRBV5-4; j_call: TRBJ2-6; clone_size: NA; cdr3_aa: CASSLASSGANVLTF; cdr3_nt: TGTGCCAGCAGCTTGGCGAGCTCTGGGGCCAACGTCCTGACTTTC
d_call: TRBD1; v_call: TRBV19; j_call: TRBJ2-1; clone_size: NA; cdr3_aa: CASSIGQGSYNEQFF; cdr3_nt: TGTGCCAGTAGTATTGGACAGGGCTCCTACAATGAGCAGTTCTTC
d_call: NA; v_call: TRBV6-5; j_call: TRBJ2-7; clone_size: NA; cdr3_aa: CASSYGQRYLPEQYF; cdr3_nt: TGTGCCAGCAGTTACGGTCAGCGGTACCTTCCCGAGCAGTACTTC
d_call: NA; v_call: TRBV4-3; j_call: TRBJ1-2; clone_size: once; cdr3_aa: CASSQEAGLGYGYTF; cdr3_nt: TGCGCCAGCAGCCAAGAGGCAGGGTTGGGCTATGGCTACACCTTC
d_call: TRBD2; v_call: TRBV19; j_call: TRBJ2-7; clone_size: NA; cdr3_aa: CASSTGGSSYEQYF; cdr3_nt: TGTGCCAGTAGTACCGGGGGGAGCTCCTACGAGCAGTACTTC
d_call: TRBD1; v_call: TRBV11-3; j_call: TRBJ2-2; clone_size: NA; cdr3_aa: CASSRQGSGELFF; cdr3_nt: TGTGCCAGCAGCCGACAGGGGTCCGGGGAGCTGTTTTTT
d_call: NA; v_call: TRBV18; j_call: TRBJ2-7; clone_size: NA; cdr3_aa: CASPQEQASSYEQYF; cdr3_nt: TGTGCCAGCCCACAGGAACAGGCCAGCTCCTACGAGCAGTACTTC
d_call: TRBD1; v_call: TRBV7-7; j_call: TRBJ2-5; clone_size: once; cdr3_aa: CASSPGQSRVETQYF; cdr3_nt: TGTGCTAGCAGTCCGGGACAGAGTAGGGTTGAGACCCAGTACTTC
d_call: NA; v_call: TRBV11-2; j_call: TRBJ1-2; clone_size: NA; cdr3_aa: CASSFGGEYGYTF; cdr3_nt: TGTGCCAGCAGCTTTGGGGGGGAATATGGCTACACCTTC
d_call: NA; v_call: TRBV5-1; j_call: TRBJ2-1; clone_size: few; cdr3_aa: CASTKRDLTEGEQFF; cdr3_nt: TGCGCCAGTACTAAAAGGGACTTGACGGAGGGTGAGCAGTTCTTC